This TCR beta chain derives from a study of regulatory T cells in long-lasting Graves disease. Findings of the study overall: Persistent patients shared more public clonotypes (under 3,000) than newly diagnosed patients (966).

Indicated time point: persistent/refractory GD, antithyroid drugs over 5 years with positive TRAb. There was RNA extracted from PBMCs, and the TCR library was made from it. Xi'an, China, was home to the endocrinology department that provided patients. Arm-PCR of CDR3 regions and iRepertoire HTBI primers were the basis on which TCR beta libraries were built. TCRdb processed the multiplex PCR reads anew with MiXCR; each CDR3 protein has one entry. This sample has 700,000 or so distinct CDR3 sequences, with roughly 30% found just once. Notes on this clonotype: Antigen specificity is unknown.

The sample consisted of peripheral blood mononuclear cells (PBMCs), taken when the disease was refractory, from a patient treated with antithyroid drugs. The sequence was collected from a female donor with Graves disease.

Here the CDR3 DNA reads TGTGCCAGCAGTTCGCTGCGGTCAAGCAATCAGCCCCAGCATTTT. It encodes CASSSLRSSNQPQHF. The rearrangement joins TRBV12-3 or TRBV12-4 to TRBJ1-5; D remains ambiguous. This CDR3 contains 15 residues. Trimming took off 4 bases at V and 1 base at J, with 11 bases between the two ends.